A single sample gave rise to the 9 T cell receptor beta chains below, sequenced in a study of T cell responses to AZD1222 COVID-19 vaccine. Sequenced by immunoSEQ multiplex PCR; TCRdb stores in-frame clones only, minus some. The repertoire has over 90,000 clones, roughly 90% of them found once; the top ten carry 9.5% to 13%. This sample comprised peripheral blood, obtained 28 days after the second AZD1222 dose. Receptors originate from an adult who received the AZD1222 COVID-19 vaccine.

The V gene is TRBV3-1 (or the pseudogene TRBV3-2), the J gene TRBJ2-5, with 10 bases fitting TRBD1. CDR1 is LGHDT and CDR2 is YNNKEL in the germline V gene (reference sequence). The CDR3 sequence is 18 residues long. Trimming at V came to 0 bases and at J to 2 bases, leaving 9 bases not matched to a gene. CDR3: CASSQEGQGNYEQETQYF. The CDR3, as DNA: TGTGCCAGCAGCCAAGAGGGACAGGGGAACTATGAGCAAGAGACCCAGTACTTC.

CDR3 in DNA: TGTGCCAGCAGCTTAGCGGGGACAGAAGAAGCTTTCTTT. It codes for CASSLAGTEEAFF. The gene calls are TRBV7-9 and TRBJ1-1, with 7 nucleotides matching TRBD1. This CDR3 spans 13 amino acids. Per the germline V gene, CDR1 is SEHNR and CDR2 is FQNEAQ (reference sequence). V trimming: 0 bases; J trimming: 8 bases; junction bases outside the gene matches: 3.

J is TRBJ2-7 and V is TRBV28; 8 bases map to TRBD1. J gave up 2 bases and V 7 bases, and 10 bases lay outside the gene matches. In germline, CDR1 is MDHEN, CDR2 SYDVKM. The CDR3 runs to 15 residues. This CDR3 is CASTAFGTGAYEQYF. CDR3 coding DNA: TGTGCCAGCACCGCATTCGGGACAGGAGCCTACGAGCAGTACTTC.

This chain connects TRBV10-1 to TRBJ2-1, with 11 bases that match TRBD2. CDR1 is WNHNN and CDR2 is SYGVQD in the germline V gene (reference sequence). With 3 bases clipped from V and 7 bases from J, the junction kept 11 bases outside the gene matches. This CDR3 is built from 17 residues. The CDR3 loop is CASSDRPGGLAANEQFF. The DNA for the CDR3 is TGCGCCAGCAGTGACCGGCCGGGGGGACTAGCGGCTAATGAGCAGTTCTTC.

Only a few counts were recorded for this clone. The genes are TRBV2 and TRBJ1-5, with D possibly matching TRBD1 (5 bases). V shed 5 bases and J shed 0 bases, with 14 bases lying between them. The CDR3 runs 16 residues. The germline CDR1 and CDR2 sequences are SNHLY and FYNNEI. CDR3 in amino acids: CASSLLGEFSNQPQHF. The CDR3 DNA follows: TGTGCCAGCAGTTTGTTAGGGGAATTTAGCAATCAGCCCCAGCATTTT.

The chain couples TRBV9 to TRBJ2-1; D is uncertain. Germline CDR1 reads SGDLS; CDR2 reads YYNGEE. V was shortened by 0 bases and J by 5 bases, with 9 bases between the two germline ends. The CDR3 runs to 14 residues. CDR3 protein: CASSVGGYNNEQFF. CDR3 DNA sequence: TGTGCCAGCAGCGTAGGTGGCTATAACAATGAGCAGTTCTTC.

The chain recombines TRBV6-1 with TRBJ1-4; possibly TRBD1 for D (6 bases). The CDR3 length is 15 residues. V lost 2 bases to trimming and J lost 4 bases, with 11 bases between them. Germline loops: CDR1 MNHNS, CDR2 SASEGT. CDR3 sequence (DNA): TGTGCCAGCAGTGAAATGAAGGGGGGTAATGAAAAACTGTTTTTT. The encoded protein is CASSEMKGGNEKLFF.

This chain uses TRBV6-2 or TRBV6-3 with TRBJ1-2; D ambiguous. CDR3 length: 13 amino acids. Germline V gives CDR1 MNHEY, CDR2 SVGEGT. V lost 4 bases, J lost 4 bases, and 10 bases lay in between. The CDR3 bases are TGTGCCAGCAGTTCTCCTGTCCTCTATGGCTACACCTTC. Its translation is CASSSPVLYGYTF.

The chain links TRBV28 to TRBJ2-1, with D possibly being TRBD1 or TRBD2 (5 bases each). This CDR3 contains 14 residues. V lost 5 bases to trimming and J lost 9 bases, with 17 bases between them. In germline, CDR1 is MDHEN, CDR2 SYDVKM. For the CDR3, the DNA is TGTGCCAGCAGTCCATCTCGGACTGGGGCTGAGCAGTTCTTC. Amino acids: CASSPSRTGAEQFF.